This T cell receptor (beta chain) was profiled in a study of blood T cells in healthy people across ages. This clonotype was seen just once. Its antigen is not known. A second roughly 6 to 12 cycle PCR used barcoded and J-beta primers. TCRdb used MiXCR to reprocess the 5' RACE reads, holding one entry per CDR3 protein. This table has under 2,000,000 distinct CDR3 sequences, around 50% appearing once. The authors drew around 9.3 milliliters of peripheral blood from each donor. Isolation yielded PBMCs, at least 6.5 million per sample, in every case. CDR3 length: 15 amino acids. Germline V lookup: CDR1 SGHTA, CDR2 FQGNSA. Trimming at V came to 1 base and at J to 7 bases, leaving 6 bases not matched to a gene. Overall study findings and caveats: Higher diversity, along with more naive CD4+ cells, distinguished long-lived donors from aged donors.

Source material: blood. The chain carries TRBV7-2 and TRBJ2-7, with 11 bases aligning to TRBD2. This receptor was identified in a woman in her forties in good health. The chain's CDR3 is CASSLVASGGREQYF. As DNA, the CDR3 is TGTGCCAGCAGCTTAGTGGCTAGCGGGGGGAGGGAGCAGTACTTC.